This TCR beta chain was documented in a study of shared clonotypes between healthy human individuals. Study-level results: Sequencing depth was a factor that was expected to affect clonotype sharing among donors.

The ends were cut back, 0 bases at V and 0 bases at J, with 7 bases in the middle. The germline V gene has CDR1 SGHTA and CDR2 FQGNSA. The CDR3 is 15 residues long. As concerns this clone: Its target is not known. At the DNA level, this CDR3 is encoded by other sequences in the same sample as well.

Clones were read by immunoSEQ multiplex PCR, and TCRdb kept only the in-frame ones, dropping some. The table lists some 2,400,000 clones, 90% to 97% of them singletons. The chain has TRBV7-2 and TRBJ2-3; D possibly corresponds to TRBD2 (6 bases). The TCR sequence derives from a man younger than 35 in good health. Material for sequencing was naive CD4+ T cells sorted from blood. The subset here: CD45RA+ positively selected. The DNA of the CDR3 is TGTGCCAGCAGCTTAGCCGGGGGTAGCACAGATACGCAGTATTTT. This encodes CASSLAGGSTDTQYF.